What follows is one TCR beta chain and its context. This clonotype was recorded at least ten times. The specificity of this receptor is unknown. It has no much larger one-base neighbor in the sample; base qualities were not kept. These data originate in a study of T cells in Graves' hyperthyroidism and ophthalmopathy (dated by TCRdb to the late 2010s). About the full investigation: Peripheral blood samples were taken at initial diagnosis, before any treatment was given. A discovery cohort of about 95 patients, roughly 40 with Graves' ophthalmopathy and roughly 59 with stable Graves' hyperthyroidism, was used to find distinguishing TCR V-J signatures. Prospective prediction of ophthalmopathy was tested in an independent validation cohort of 18 to 20 hyperthyroidism patients and some 17 patients who later progressed to ophthalmopathy. For training and testing, the approximately 97 patients in the discovery cohort were randomly divided in a 7:3 ratio. In addition, the study compared T-cell repertoires in thyroid tissue and in blood from roughly six Graves' hyperthyroidism patients. After sampling, hyperthyroidism patients received methimazole starting at 30 mg daily, and ophthalmopathy patients received high-dose intravenous methylprednisolone. The paper reports TCR Vbeta CDR3 sequencing of approximately 140 peripheral blood samples: under 45 ophthalmopathy, roughly 74 hyperthyroidism and around 17 progressor patients. General findings and caveats noted by the study authors: Most expanded thyroid clonotypes (frequency above 0.001) were also found in blood, which suggests that blood repertoires may mirror thyroid immune responses. During validation, the model predicted progression to ophthalmopathy a median of about 6.3 months ahead of onset, with almost 71% sensitivity and less than 85% specificity. No statistical method was used to fix the sample size in advance, and group allocation was not hidden from the investigators. A 13 V-J signature model separated ophthalmopathy from stable hyperthyroidism, with 87.88% sensitivity and about 81% specificity in cross-validation and 80%/75% in testing.

Relative to germline, V is missing 7 bases and J is missing 3 bases, with 7 bases of the junction outside any gene match. The germline V gene specifies MNHEY as CDR1 and SVGAGI as CDR2. Including the terminal cysteine and phenylalanine, the CDR3 comprises 14 residues. Only the CDR3 part of the read is kept: 42 bases, read in frame from the first base. Ophthalmopathy patients had moderately to severely active disease, Clinical Activity Score of at least 3, NOSPECS grade of at least 4, and duration under 3 months. The study excluded patients with uncontrolled infections, other autoimmune diseases, pregnancy or lactation. Diagnoses were based on clinical symptoms, serum thyroxine and TRAb, thyroid ultrasound and orbital computed tomography. PBMCs were separated from roughly 10 ml of fresh peripheral blood using Ficoll-Paque density gradient centrifugation. Total RNA was extracted using Trizol reagent, and RNA quality was assessed on an Agilent 2100 Bioanalyzer.

TCR beta CDR3 regions were amplified from RNA transcripts. For the first round of RT-PCR on the TCR CDR3, the HTBI primer set was used together with the Qiagen OneStep RT-PCR kit. The libraries were constructed in a second round of multiplex PCR and then size-selected and purified. The libraries were sequenced on an Illumina HiSeq2000 using paired-end 100 bp reads. Under the source paper's analysis protocol: SOAPnuke was used to process the raw data, removing reads that contained adapters or uncalled bases, had a mean Phred below 15, or lacked an exact match to the constant primer or identifier. COPE v1.2.5 was used to merge high-quality paired reads, and clonotypes were defined as unique nucleotide sequences. MiTCR v1.1 was used to align clonotypes to the IMGT TRBV, TRBD and TRBJ reference segments. The analysis included only V-J combinations with a frequency above 0.0001, which together covered 99% to 99.2% of the repertoires. A TCS score was defined as the ratio of F50 (clonal expansion) to E x V (chaos), with BLOSUM62-based TCRdist applied between CDR3 peptides within each V-J. Welch's t-statistics and random forest reduced just over 500 V-J features to some 14, which were used in a naive Bayes classifier (R e1071). TCRdb reworked the public reads: Q25 trimming with fastp, MiXCR clone assembly, productive beta chains retained. Rows matching on CDR3 protein sequence are summarized as one entry with the most common DNA and genes. TCRdb, rather than the study authors, made the V and J calls. This sample is represented by 350,000 or so distinct CDR3 sequences; around 18% of them were singletons. The ten biggest clones cover roughly a sixth of the sample.

Sequencing was done on a sample of blood. This sequence uses TRBV6-5 and TRBJ2-3; TRBD1 lines up with 7 middle nucleotides. The TCR comes from a woman aged 40 to 49 with Graves' ophthalmopathy. The CDR3 is CASNSGTETDTQYF. The nucleotide sequence reads TGTGCCAGCAATTCCGGGACAGAAACAGATACGCAGTATTTT.